Listed below are T cell receptor beta chains from one sample, sequenced in a study of T cell responses to AZD1222 COVID-19 vaccine. The protocol was immunoSEQ multiplex PCR, while the TCRdb copy is restricted to in-frame clones and leaves out a portion. This repertoire shows about 94,000 clones, about 88% found once; its top ten account for roughly 15%. The sequencing here drew on peripheral blood, taken on day 0 of AZD1222 vaccination. The receptors were gathered from an adult in good health. The CDR3 runs from the conserved cysteine through the conserved F or W.

length: 15; V: TRBV18; J: TRBJ2-7; CDR3: CASSPPGTGYYEQYF
length: 15; V: TRBV4-2; J: TRBJ1-1; CDR3: CASSQFSADNTEAFF
length: 14; V: TRBV5-4; J: TRBJ1-1; CDR3: CASRWTGRSAEAFF
length: 14; V: TRBV5-4; J: TRBJ2-7; CDR3: CASSWGTGAGEQYF
length: 15; V: TRBV6-5; J: TRBJ1-2; CDR3: CASFKGRGVGVGYTF
length: 13; V: TRBV7-8; J: TRBJ1-1; CDR3: CASSLPKNTEAFF
length: 14; V: TRBV13; J: TRBJ1-1; CDR3: CASSLVTGGAEAFF
length: 15; V: TRBV5-6; J: TRBJ1-1; CDR3: CASSQTGTAYTEAFF
length: 8; V: TRBV19; J: TRBJ1-2; CDR3: CASSIPTF
length: 14; V: TRBV5-1; J: TRBJ2-7; CDR3: CASSRQGSSYEQYF
length: 13; V: TRBV19; J: TRBJ1-2; CDR3: CASSPQEIYGYTF
length: 14; V: TRBV7-9; J: TRBJ2-7; CDR3: CASSPGQGAYEQYF
length: 13; V: TRBV30; J: TRBJ2-7; CDR3: CAWSRDYTYEQYF
length: 15; V: TRBV3-1/TRBV3-2; J: TRBJ1-1; CDR3: CASSLSEGVNTEAFF
length: 15; V: TRBV27; J: TRBJ1-6; CDR3: CASSYTGEYNSPLHF
length: 15; V: TRBV4-1; J: TRBJ2-7; CDR3: CASSPNPAGAYEQYF
length: 14; V: TRBV6-5; J: TRBJ1-2; CDR3: CASSYRSIGYGYTF
length: 14; V: TRBV15; J: TRBJ2-5; CDR3: CATSRDPGQETQYF
length: 14; V: TRBV6-2/TRBV6-3; J: TRBJ2-7; CDR3: CASSYIRGADEQYF
length: 13; V: TRBV29-1; J: TRBJ2-2; CDR3: CSVRDGNTGELFF
length: 17; V: TRBV27; J: TRBJ1-6; CDR3: CASSQRGDWTASGTLHF
length: 13; V: TRBV6-2/TRBV6-3; J: TRBJ1-5; CDR3: CASSLDVNQPQHF
length: 15; V: TRBV15; J: TRBJ1-2; CDR3: CATSRGRGRSYGYTF
length: 15; V: TRBV7-8; J: TRBJ1-3; CDR3: CASSRRTGSGNTIYF
length: 14; V: TRBV6-5; J: TRBJ2-7; CDR3: CASILQGGQYEQYF
length: 18; V: TRBV5-1; J: TRBJ2-7; CDR3: CASSSTGTSVKFSYEQYF
length: 15; V: TRBV18; J: TRBJ2-3; CDR3: CASSLQRGGPDTQYF
length: 15; V: TRBV6-5; J: TRBJ1-1; CDR3: CASSYSGTSNTEAFF